This T cell receptor (beta chain) was profiled in a study of identifying expanded T cells in peripheral blood. Details on this clone: The antigen is unknown.

The CDR3 loop spans 17 amino acids. J gave up 2 bases and V 3 bases, and 9 bases lay outside the gene matches. The germline V gene has CDR1 MNHEY and CDR2 SMNVEV (reference sequence). Using immunoSEQ multiplex PCR, the repertoire was profiled, and TCRdb retains in-frame clones only, with some absent. Of 100,000 to 150,000 clones listed, around 88% are singletons. Collection occurred without any documented infections or immune events in donors. Study findings and constraints: Two-week clone count variance significantly increased as total template count grew. Differentially abundant clones: 0.95 to 1.5 between replicates, about 15 at around 15 days, over 18 at four.

The source material was blood. The sequence was collected from a person between 18 and 69 years old in good health. The chain uses TRBV27 and TRBJ2-5; 10 bases fit TRBD2. For the CDR3, the DNA is TGTGCCAGCAGTTTGGGCGGGGGACTAGCGCTGCAAGAGACCCAGTACTTC. Protein product: CASSLGGGLALQETQYF.